The text below deals with one T cell receptor beta chain. The antigen is unknown. The data are from a study of cytomegalovirus exposure and HLA in healthy donors. The PCR contained 60 Vbeta and 13 Jbeta primers. Only in-frame clones appear in the TCRdb table, and some are missing; sequencing was by immunoSEQ multiplex PCR. The data hold 250,000 to 350,000 clones, with about four fifths observed a single time. Germline V gives CDR1 SGHNT, CDR2 YYREEE (reference sequence). CDR3 length: 16 residues. V was trimmed by 1 base and J by 2 bases, leaving 15 bases between them. General study results and limits: The authors reported that TCR beta sequences could predict HLA-A and HLA-B alleles. These predictions were accurate for most subjects in the first cohort.

The V call is TRBV5-4, the J call TRBJ2-5; a possible D gene is TRBD2 (7 bases). The sample taken for sequencing was PBMCs. The source is a girl aged 2-10 years in good health and CMV-seronegative. The CDR3 coding sequence is TGTGCCAGCAGCTTGTGGGGGGGGAGGGGGCAAGAGACCCAGTACTTC. Amino acid sequence: CASSLWGGRGQETQYF. Using reference TRBV5-4 and TRBJ2-5 for the parts outside the CDR3, the full variable domain is ETGVTQSPTHLIKTRGQQVTLRCSSQSGHNTVSWYQQALGQGPQFIFQYYREEENGRGNFPPRFSGLQFPNYSSELNVNALELDDSALYLCASSLWGGRGQETQYFGPGTRLLVL.